The source of this T cell receptor beta chain is a study of T cells in Graves' hyperthyroidism and ophthalmopathy. This CDR3 has 15 amino acids. Germline CDR1 is SGHAT and CDR2 is FQNNGV. V gave up 1 base and J gave up 4 bases, with 8 bases separating them. A word on this clonotype: Antigen: not known.

General observations from the study: Most clonotypes expanded in the thyroid (above 0.001) were also present in blood. A model using 13 V-J features told ophthalmopathy apart from stable hyperthyroidism.

Patients were excluded for uncontrolled infection, other autoimmune disease, pregnancy or lactation. It was less than 13 ml of fresh peripheral blood that supplied the PBMCs. Amplified TCR beta CDR3 regions derived from RNA transcripts. Initially, a first-round RT-PCR of the TCR CDR3 employed the HTBI primer set. TCRdb fed the multiplex PCR reads into MiXCR, producing one record per CDR3 protein. The sample yields around 600,000 distinct CDR3 sequences, approximately 15% seen once. The sequence was collected from a woman in her forties with Graves' ophthalmopathy. The sample consisted of blood. The V call is TRBV11-2, the J call TRBJ1-6; no firm D call. The CDR3 DNA is TGTGCCAGCAGCTTAGCTGTTTTATATAATTCACCCCTCCACTTT. Its translation is CASSLAVLYNSPLHF.